Below, 8 T cell receptor beta chains from the same sample are listed, as sequenced in a study of early T cells in non-severe SARS-CoV-2 infection. TCRdb redid the calling of the 5' RACE reads with MiXCR, one entry per CDR3 protein. Of tens of thousands of distinct CDR3 sequences in the sample, over 5% were seen once. The source was whole blood, collected at baseline. These receptors were taken from an adult who was a healthcare worker with PCR-confirmed SARS-CoV-2 infection or an uninfected control (not recorded which).

This clonotype occurred many times. The J gene is TRBJ1-6, the V gene TRBV6-1; 7 nucleotides agree with TRBD1. J was trimmed by 7 bases and V by 9 bases; bases with no gene match: 6. In germline, CDR1 is MNHNS, CDR2 SASEGT. The length of the CDR3 is 13 residues. This CDR3 reads CASDDRDNSPLHF. The CDR3 region has the DNA TGTGCCAGTGACGACAGGGACAATTCACCCCTCCACTTT.

This chain uses TRBV5-1 with TRBJ1-5; D is perhaps TRBD1 (5 bases). Germline CDR1 and CDR2: SGHRS and YFSETQ. The CDR3 sequence is 14 residues long. Trimming shortened V by 1 base and J by 3 bases, and 8 bases separated the two germline ends. This CDR3 reads CASSLTGPNQPQHF. In DNA, the CDR3 is TGCGCCAGCAGCTTGACAGGCCCCAATCAGCCCCAGCATTTT.

This clonotype was counted ten times or more. The J gene is TRBJ2-6, the V gene TRBV4-1, with 7 nucleotides matching TRBD2. The V segment lost 1 base and the J segment 2 bases; nucleotides outside the gene matches: 8. There are 18 residues in the CDR3. Germline V gives CDR1 MGHRA, CDR2 YSYEKL. The CDR3 DNA follows: TGCGCCAGCAGCCAAGTAGGCGCGGGAGCGGCTGGGGCCAACGTCCTGACTTTC. Protein: CASSQVGAGAAGANVLTF.

This chain connects TRBV6-5 to TRBJ1-6, with D maybe TRBD1 (6 bases). Trimming cost V 6 bases and J 7 bases, with 13 bases left between them. The germline gives CDR1 MNHEY, CDR2 SVGAGI. The CDR3 contains 14 residues. The CDR3 sequence: CASSRDKENSPLHF. CDR3 DNA sequence: TGTGCCAGCAGCCGGGACAAAGAGAATTCACCCCTCCACTTT.

This clonotype has just a few counts. The chain joins TRBV29-1 to TRBJ2-7, with a tentative D call TRBD2 (6 bases). Germline assignment: CDR1 SQVTM and CDR2 ANQGSEA. V lost 5 bases to trimming and J lost 1 base, with 15 bases between them. The CDR3 loop spans 14 amino acids. The CDR3 reads CSVLGGRLSYEQYF. CDR3 DNA: TGCAGCGTTCTTGGGGGGAGGTTGTCCTACGAGCAGTACTTC.

This clonotype was recorded at least ten times. The chain employs TRBV10-3 and TRBJ2-1, with 15 bases fitting TRBD2. Germline assignment: CDR1 ENHRY and CDR2 SYGVKD. This CDR3 spans 17 amino acids. V shed 6 bases and J 1 base; nucleotides not matched to a gene: 4. CDR3: CAIRTGTSGRSYNEQFF. In nucleotides, the CDR3 is TGTGCCATCAGAACCGGGACTAGCGGGAGGTCCTACAATGAGCAGTTCTTC.

In the case of this clonotype: The junction departs from germline at one end; a sequencing error may be responsible. V gene TRBV6-1 combines with J gene TRBJ1-5, with no clear D. The CDR3 length is 14 residues. CDR1 is MNHNS, CDR2 SASEGT, per germline. In DNA form, the CDR3 reads TGTGCCAACAGTGAAGTTGGGAGCAATCAGCCCCAGCATTTT. Its protein is CANSEVGSNQPQHF.

The chain links TRBV6-5 to TRBJ2-2; weak D call: TRBD2 (6 bases). This CDR3 is 15 amino acids long. Germline V gene data show CDR1 as MNHEY and CDR2 as SVGAGI. Trimming took 5 bases from V and 5 from J, leaving 15 bases between them. CDR3 residues: CASSTHTGETGELFF. As DNA, the CDR3 is TGTGCCAGCAGTACGCACACGGGAGAAACCGGGGAGCTGTTTTTT.